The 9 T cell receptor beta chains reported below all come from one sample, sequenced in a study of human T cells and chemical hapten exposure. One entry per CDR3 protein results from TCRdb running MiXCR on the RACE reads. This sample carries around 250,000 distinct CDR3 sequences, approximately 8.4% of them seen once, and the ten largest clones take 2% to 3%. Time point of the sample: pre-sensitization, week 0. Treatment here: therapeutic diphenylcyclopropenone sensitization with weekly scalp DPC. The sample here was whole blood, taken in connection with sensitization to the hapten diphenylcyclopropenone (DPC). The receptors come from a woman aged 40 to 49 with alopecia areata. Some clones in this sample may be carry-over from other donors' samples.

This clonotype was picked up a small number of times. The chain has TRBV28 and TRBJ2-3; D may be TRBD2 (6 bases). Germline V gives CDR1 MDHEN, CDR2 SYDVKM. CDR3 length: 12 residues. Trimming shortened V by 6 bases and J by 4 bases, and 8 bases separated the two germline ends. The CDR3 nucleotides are TGTGCCAGCAGGGGGACTCCAGATACGCAGTATTTT. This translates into CASRGTPDTQYF.

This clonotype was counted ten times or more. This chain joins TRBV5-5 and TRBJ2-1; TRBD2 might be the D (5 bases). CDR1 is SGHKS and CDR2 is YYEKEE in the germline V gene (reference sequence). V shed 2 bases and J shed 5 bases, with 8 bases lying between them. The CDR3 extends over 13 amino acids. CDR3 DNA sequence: TGTGCCAGCAGCTTACTAGAAGACAATGAGCAGTTCTTC. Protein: CASSLLEDNEQFF.

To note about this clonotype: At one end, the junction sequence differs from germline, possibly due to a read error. CDR3 sequence: CASSLSSGYNHPQHF. As DNA, the CDR3 is TGTGCCAGCAGTTTATCTTCCGGCTACAATCACCCCCAGCATTTT. This sequence joins TRBV28 and TRBJ1-5, with D uncertain. Germline CDR1 is MDHEN and CDR2 is SYDVKM. There are 15 residues in the CDR3.

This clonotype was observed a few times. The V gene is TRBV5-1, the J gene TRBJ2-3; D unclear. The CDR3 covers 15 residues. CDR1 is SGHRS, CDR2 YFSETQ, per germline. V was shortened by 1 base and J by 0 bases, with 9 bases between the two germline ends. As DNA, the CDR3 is TGCGCCAGCAGCTTGATAGGGCTCAGCACAGATACGCAGTATTTT. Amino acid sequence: CASSLIGLSTDTQYF.

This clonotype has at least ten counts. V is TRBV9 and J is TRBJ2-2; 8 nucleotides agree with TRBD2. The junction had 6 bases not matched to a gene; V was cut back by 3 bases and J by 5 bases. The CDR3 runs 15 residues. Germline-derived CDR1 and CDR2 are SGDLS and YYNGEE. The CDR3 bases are TGTGCCAGCAGCGCGGGACTAGGAAGGACCGGGGAGCTGTTTTTT. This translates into CASSAGLGRTGELFF.

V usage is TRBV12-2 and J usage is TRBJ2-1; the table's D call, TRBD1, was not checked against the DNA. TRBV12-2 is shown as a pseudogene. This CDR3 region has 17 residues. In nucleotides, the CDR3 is TGTGCAAGTCGCGTGTCCTCGGACAGGGCCTTCTACAATGAGCAGTTCTTC. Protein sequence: CASRVSSDRAFYNEQFF.

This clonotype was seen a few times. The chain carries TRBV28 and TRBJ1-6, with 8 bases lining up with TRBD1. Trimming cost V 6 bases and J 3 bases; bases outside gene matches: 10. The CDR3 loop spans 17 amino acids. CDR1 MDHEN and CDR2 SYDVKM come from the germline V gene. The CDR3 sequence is CASSPSRDRNYNSPLHF. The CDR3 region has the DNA TGTGCCAGCAGCCCCTCCCGGGACAGGAACTATAATTCACCCCTCCACTTT.

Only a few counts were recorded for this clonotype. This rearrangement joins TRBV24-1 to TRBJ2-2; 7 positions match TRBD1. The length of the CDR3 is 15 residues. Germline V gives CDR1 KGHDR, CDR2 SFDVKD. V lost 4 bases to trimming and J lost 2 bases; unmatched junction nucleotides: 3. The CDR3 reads CATSDRDRNTGELFF. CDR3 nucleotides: TGTGCCACCAGTGACCGGGACAGAAACACCGGGGAGCTGTTTTTT.

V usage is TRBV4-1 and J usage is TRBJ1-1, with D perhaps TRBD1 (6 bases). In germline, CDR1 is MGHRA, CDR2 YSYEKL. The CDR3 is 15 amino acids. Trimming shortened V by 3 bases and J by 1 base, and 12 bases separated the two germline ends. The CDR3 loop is CASSQMTGWNTEAFF. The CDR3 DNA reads TGCGCCAGCAGCCAGATGACAGGATGGAACACTGAAGCTTTCTTT.